A selection of T cell receptor beta chains follows, all from one sample in a study of cytomegalovirus exposure and HLA in healthy donors. Here immunoSEQ multiplex PCR was the method, and the copy in TCRdb shows in-frame clones only, minus some. The table has approximately 81,000 clones, roughly 84% seen once. The material sequenced was PBMCs. These receptors were taken from a woman in her fifties or sixties in good health and CMV-seronegative. CDR3s include the opening cysteine and the closing phenylalanine or tryptophan. The D gene is left open where the match is weak. Expanded clones are given a class, and other clones once, few, many or no size at all.

D gene	clone size	V gene	J gene	CDR3 protein	CDR3 DNA
-	-	TRBV18	TRBJ2-1	CASSPEAGLIEQFF	TGTGCCAGCTCACCGGAGGCCGGATTGATAGAGCAGTTCTTC
-	-	TRBV14	TRBJ2-2	CASSHRGYTGELFF	TGTGCCAGCAGCCACAGGGGATACACCGGGGAGCTGTTTTTT
-	-	TRBV7-9	TRBJ2-7	CASGGQNSYEQYF	TGTGCCAGCGGCGGACAGAACTCCTACGAGCAGTACTTC
TRBD2	-	TRBV5-6	TRBJ2-1	CASSRIQLAGDNEQFF	TGTGCCAGCAGCAGGATCCAACTAGCGGGGGACAATGAGCAGTTCTTC
-	-	TRBV9	TRBJ2-7	CASSVISSGASYEQYF	TGTGCCAGCAGCGTAATCTCTTCCGGTGCTTCCTACGAGCAGTACTTC
TRBD1	-	TRBV15	TRBJ2-1	CATTDERTGMSYNEQFF	TGTGCCACCACCGACGAAAGGACAGGGATGTCCTACAATGAGCAGTTCTTC
TRBD1	-	TRBV28	TRBJ2-1	CASSLRGQGRNEQFF	TGTGCCAGCAGTCTCCGTGGACAGGGTAGGAATGAGCAGTTCTTC
-	-	TRBV10-3	TRBJ1-5	CAINSLEGQPQHF	TGTGCCATCAATTCCCTGGAGGGTCAGCCCCAGCATTTT
TRBD1	once	TRBV4-2	TRBJ1-5	CASSPEGTGRNQPQHF	TGTGCCAGCAGCCCGGAGGGGACAGGACGCAATCAGCCCCAGCATTTT
TRBD2	-	TRBV25-1	TRBJ2-1	CASSASGRGYNEQFF	TGTGCCAGCAGTGCTAGCGGGAGGGGCTACAATGAGCAGTTCTTC
-	once	TRBV19	TRBJ2-3	CASSRLANPLDTQYF	TGTGCCAGTAGTCGCCTAGCGAATCCCCTAGATACGCAGTATTTT
TRBD1	-	TRBV5-1	TRBJ1-4	CASSLAGGDEKLFF	TGCGCCAGCAGCTTGGCAGGGGGTGATGAAAAACTGTTTTTT
-	-	TRBV9	TRBJ2-1	CASSVSGDSYNEQFF	TGTGCCAGCAGCGTCTCGGGGGACTCCTACAATGAGCAGTTCTTC
-	few	TRBV5-6	TRBJ1-4	CASSLFGAGGVGEKLFF	TGTGCCAGCAGCTTGTTCGGTGCTGGAGGCGTCGGGGAAAAACTGTTTTTT
TRBD2	few	TRBV28	TRBJ2-5	CASSFSGGARRETQYF	TGTGCCAGCAGTTTCAGCGGGGGGGCTCGGCGAGAGACCCAGTACTTC
TRBD2	few	TRBV7-2	TRBJ2-7	CASSGSGRSSYEQYF	TGTGCCAGCAGCGGTAGCGGGAGGAGCTCCTACGAGCAGTACTTC
-	-	TRBV21-1	TRBJ2-2	CAFPGGANTGELFF	TGTGCCTTCCCTGGCGGCGCGAACACCGGGGAGCTGTTTTTT
-	once	TRBV6-5	TRBJ1-1	CASSQRGRETEAFF	TGTGCCAGCAGTCAGAGGGGGAGGGAGACTGAAGCTTTCTTT
TRBD2	-	TRBV27	TRBJ2-7	CASRVTGGYEQYF	TGTGCCAGCAGGGTAACGGGGGGCTACGAGCAGTACTTC
TRBD1	once	TRBV7-2	TRBJ2-5	CASSLVQGARETQYF	TGTGCCAGCAGCTTAGTACAGGGGGCTAGGGAGACCCAGTACTTC
-	few	TRBV28	TRBJ2-1	CASSPAASYNEQFF	TGTGCCAGCAGTCCAGCGGCGTCTTACAATGAGCAGTTCTTC
TRBD2	-	TRBV4-1	TRBJ2-7	CASMVGTSGREQYF	TGCGCCAGCATGGTCGGGACTAGCGGGAGGGAGCAGTACTTC
-	-	TRBV9	TRBJ2-3	CASAGDTQYF	TGTGCCAGCGCGGGAGATACGCAGTATTTT
-	-	TRBV7-9	TRBJ2-3	CASSLAQGSTDTQYF	TGTGCCAGCAGCTTAGCCCAGGGTAGCACAGATACGCAGTATTTT
-	-	TRBV6-5	TRBJ2-2	CASSYGPAATGELFF	TGTGCCAGCAGTTACGGGCCAGCGGCCACCGGGGAGCTGTTTTTT
-	-	TRBV15	TRBJ1-5	CATSRVRFKGRGAYSNQPQHF	TGTGCCACCAGCAGAGTCCGCTTTAAGGGCAGGGGAGCATACAGCAATCAGCCCCAGCATTTT
-	-	TRBV10-3	TRBJ1-1	CAISDGEGSNTEAFF	TGTGCCATCAGTGATGGGGAGGGCTCGAACACTGAAGCTTTCTTT
TRBD1	-	TRBV10-3	TRBJ1-5	CAISDQGAIQPQHF	TGTGCCATCAGTGATCAGGGGGCGATCCAGCCCCAGCATTTT
TRBD1	-	TRBV28	TRBJ1-1	CASRTGFVEEAFF	TGTGCCAGCCGGACAGGATTTGTGGAGGAAGCTTTCTTT
TRBD1	few	TRBV4-1	TRBJ1-2	CASSDPPQGVTYGYTF	TGCGCCAGCAGCGATCCACCCCAGGGGGTAACCTATGGCTACACCTTC
TRBD2	-	TRBV15	TRBJ2-3	CATSRTATSGGDDTYTDTQYF	TGTGCCACCAGCAGAACCGCGACTAGCGGGGGGGACGACACATACACAGATACGCAGTATTTT
-	-	TRBV19	TRBJ1-1	CASSSSGSTEAFF	TGTGCCAGTAGTTCTTCGGGGAGCACTGAAGCTTTCTTT
-	-	TRBV10-3	TRBJ2-5	CAISESTSQETQYF	TGTGCCATCAGTGAGTCGACTAGTCAAGAGACCCAGTACTTC
-	-	TRBV7-9	TRBJ1-2	CSSSFGGVGYTF	TGTTCCAGCAGCTTCGGCGGGGTGGGCTACACCTTC
-	few	TRBV6-5	TRBJ1-1	CASSSSGSKAFF	TGTGCCAGCAGTTCCTCCGGGAGTAAAGCTTTCTTT
TRBD1	-	TRBV6-1	TRBJ1-1	CASSEDPGQGNAEAFF	TGTGCCAGCAGTGAAGACCCGGGACAGGGGAACGCTGAAGCTTTCTTT
TRBD2	-	TRBV7-3	TRBJ2-1	CASSTSGRFYNEQFF	TGTGCCAGCAGCACAAGCGGGAGGTTCTACAATGAGCAGTTCTTC
TRBD2	-	TRBV28	TRBJ2-1	CASSLFVTSHEQFF	TGTGCCAGCAGTTTATTCGTGACTAGCCATGAGCAGTTCTTC
TRBD2	-	TRBV6-1	TRBJ2-1	CASSGTSGGYNEQFF	TGTGCCAGCAGTGGGACTAGCGGGGGGTACAATGAGCAGTTCTTC
TRBD2	-	TRBV4-1	TRBJ2-1	CASSQGLAGNFGAYNEQFF	TGCGCCAGCAGCCAAGGACTAGCGGGAAATTTTGGGGCCTACAATGAGCAGTTCTTC
TRBD1	few	TRBV6-6	TRBJ1-5	CASSFVNRGKDQPQHF	TGTGCCAGCAGCTTTGTGAACAGGGGGAAGGATCAGCCCCAGCATTTT
TRBD1	-	TRBV7-8	TRBJ1-2	CASSPDRGQLGDGYTF	TGTGCCAGCAGCCCGGACAGGGGCCAACTTGGCGATGGCTACACCTTC
TRBD1	-	TRBV7-9	TRBJ1-2	CASSLEQGADGYTF	TGTGCCAGCAGCTTAGAACAGGGGGCGGACGGCTACACCTTC
-	-	TRBV5-1	TRBJ2-7	CASSSGVEQYF	TGCGCCAGCAGCTCCGGGGTAGAGCAGTACTTC
-	-	TRBV5-1	TRBJ1-1	CASSSPRGNTEAFF	TGCGCCAGCAGCTCCCCCAGGGGGAACACTGAAGCTTTCTTT
TRBD2	-	TRBV27	TRBJ2-1	CASSLGLASSSMEQFF	TGTGCCAGCAGTCTCGGACTAGCTTCTTCTTCCATGGAGCAGTTCTTC
-	-	TRBV7-9	TRBJ2-6	CASSSRTVLDVLTF	TGTGCCAGCAGCTCCCGGACAGTCCTAGACGTCCTGACTTTC
-	-	TRBV7-3	TRBJ1-2	CASSSTVYGYTF	TGTGCCAGCAGCTCGACAGTCTATGGCTACACCTTC
-	-	TRBV6-6	TRBJ1-1	CASSQTPLNTEAFF	TGTGCCAGCAGTCAGACACCCTTGAACACTGAAGCTTTCTTT
TRBD2	-	TRBV5-1	TRBJ2-1	CASSSVRTRGGNEQFF	TGCGCCAGCAGCTCCGTGCGGACTAGAGGAGGCAATGAGCAGTTCTTC
-	-	TRBV5-5	TRBJ1-2	CASSRPSQGNYGYTF	TGTGCCAGCAGCCGCCCCTCCCAGGGCAACTATGGCTACACCTTC
TRBD2	-	TRBV7-6	TRBJ2-3	CASSPRRGDTQYF	TGTGCCAGCAGCCCCCGGCGGGGGGATACGCAGTATTTT
-	few	TRBV27	TRBJ2-1	CASINLGTNEQFF	TGTGCCAGCATCAACTTGGGCACCAATGAGCAGTTCTTC
-	-	TRBV11-2	TRBJ2-1	CASSFTHRYGGNEQFF	TGTGCCAGCAGCTTCACCCATCGTTACGGGGGCAATGAGCAGTTCTTC
TRBD2	-	TRBV27	TRBJ2-7	CASSLLAGVIYEQYF	TGTGCCAGCAGTTTATTAGCGGGAGTAATCTACGAGCAGTACTTC